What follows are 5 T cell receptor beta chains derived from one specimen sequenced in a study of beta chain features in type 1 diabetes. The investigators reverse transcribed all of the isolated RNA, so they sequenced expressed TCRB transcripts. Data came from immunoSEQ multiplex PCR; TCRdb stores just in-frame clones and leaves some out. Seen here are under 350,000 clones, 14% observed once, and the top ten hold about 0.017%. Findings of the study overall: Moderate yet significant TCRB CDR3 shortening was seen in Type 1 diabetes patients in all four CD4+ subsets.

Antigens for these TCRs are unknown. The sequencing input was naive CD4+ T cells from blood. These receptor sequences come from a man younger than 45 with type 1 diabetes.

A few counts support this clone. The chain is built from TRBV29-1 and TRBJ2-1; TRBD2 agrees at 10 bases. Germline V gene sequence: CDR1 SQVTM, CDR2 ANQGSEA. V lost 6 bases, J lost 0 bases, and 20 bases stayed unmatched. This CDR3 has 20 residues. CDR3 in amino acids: CSVRGATSGNTASSYNEQFF. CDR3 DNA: TGCAGCGTCCGGGGGGCAACTAGCGGGAATACCGCTAGCTCCTACAATGAGCAGTTCTTC.

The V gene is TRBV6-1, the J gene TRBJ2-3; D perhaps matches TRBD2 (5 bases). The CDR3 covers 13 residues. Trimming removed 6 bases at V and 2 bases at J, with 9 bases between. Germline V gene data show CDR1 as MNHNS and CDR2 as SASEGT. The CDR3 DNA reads TGTGCCAGCAGACAGACTACCACAGATACGCAGTATTTT. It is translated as CASRQTTTDTQYF.

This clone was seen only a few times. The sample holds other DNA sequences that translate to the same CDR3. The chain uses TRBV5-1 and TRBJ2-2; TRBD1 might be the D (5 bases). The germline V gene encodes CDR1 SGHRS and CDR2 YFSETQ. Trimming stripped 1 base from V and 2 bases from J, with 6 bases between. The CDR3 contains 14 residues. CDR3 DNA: TGCGCCAGCAGCTTGACAGGAAACACCGGGGAGCTGTTTTTT. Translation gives CASSLTGNTGELFF.

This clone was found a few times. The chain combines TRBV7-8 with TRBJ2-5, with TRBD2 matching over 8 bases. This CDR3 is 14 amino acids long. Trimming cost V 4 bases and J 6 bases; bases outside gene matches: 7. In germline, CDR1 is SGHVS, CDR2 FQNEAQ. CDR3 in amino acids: CASSSGRGSKTQYF. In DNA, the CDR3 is TGTGCCAGCAGCTCCGGGAGGGGCTCCAAGACCCAGTACTTC.

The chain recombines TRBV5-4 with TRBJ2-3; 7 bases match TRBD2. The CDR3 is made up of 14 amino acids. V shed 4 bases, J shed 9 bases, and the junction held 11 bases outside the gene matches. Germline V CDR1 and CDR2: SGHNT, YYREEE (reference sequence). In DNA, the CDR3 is TGTGCCAGCAGCAACCGGGACTACGGGGACACGCAGTATTTT. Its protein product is CASSNRDYGDTQYF. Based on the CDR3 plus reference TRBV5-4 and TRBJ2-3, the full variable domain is ETGVTQSPTHLIKTRGQQVTLRCSSQSGHNTVSWYQQALGQGPQFIFQYYREEENGRGNFPPRFSGLQFPNYSSELNVNALELDDSALYLCASSNRDYGDTQYFGPGTRLTVL.